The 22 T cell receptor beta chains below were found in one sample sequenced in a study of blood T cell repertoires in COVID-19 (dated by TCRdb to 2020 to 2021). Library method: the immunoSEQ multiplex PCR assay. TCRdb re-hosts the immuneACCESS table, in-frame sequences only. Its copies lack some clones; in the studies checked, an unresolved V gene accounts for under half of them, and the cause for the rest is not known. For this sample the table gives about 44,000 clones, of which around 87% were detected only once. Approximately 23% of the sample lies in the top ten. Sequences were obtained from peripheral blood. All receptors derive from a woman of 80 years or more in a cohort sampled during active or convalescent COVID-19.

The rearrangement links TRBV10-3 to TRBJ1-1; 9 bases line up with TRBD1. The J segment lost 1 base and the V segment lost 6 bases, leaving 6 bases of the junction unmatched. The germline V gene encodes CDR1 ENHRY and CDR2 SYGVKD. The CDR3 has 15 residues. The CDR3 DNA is TGTGCCATCAGCTATAGGACAGGGGCGAACACTGAAGCTTTCTTT. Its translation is CAISYRTGANTEAFF.

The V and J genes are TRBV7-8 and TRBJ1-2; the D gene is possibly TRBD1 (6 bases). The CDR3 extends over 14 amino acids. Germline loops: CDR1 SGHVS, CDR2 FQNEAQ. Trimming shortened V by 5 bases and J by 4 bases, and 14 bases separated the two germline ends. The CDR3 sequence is CASSTYRDSYGYTF. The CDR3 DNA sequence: TGTGCCAGCAGCACCTACAGGGATTCCTATGGCTACACCTTC.

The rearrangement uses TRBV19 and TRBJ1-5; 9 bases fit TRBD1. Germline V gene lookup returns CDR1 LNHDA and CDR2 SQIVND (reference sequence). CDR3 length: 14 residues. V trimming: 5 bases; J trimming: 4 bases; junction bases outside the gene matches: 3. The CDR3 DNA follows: TGTGCCAGTAGTTCCGGGACAGGGAATCAGCCCCAGCATTTT. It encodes CASSSGTGNQPQHF.

Here the CDR3 reads CASSQHSWRRETTGELFF. In DNA form, the CDR3 reads TGCGCCAGCAGCCAACACTCCTGGAGGCGGGAGACCACCGGGGAGCTGTTTTTT. The rearrangement links TRBV4-3 to TRBJ2-2, with 7 bases fitting TRBD2. The CDR3 runs to 18 residues. The germline V gene encodes CDR1 LGHNA and CDR2 YSLEER. The junction had 13 bases not matched to a gene; V was cut back by 2 bases and J by 4 bases.

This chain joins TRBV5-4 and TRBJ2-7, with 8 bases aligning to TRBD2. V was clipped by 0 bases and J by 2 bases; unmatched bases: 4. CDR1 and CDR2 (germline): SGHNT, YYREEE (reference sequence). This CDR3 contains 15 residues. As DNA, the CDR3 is TGTGCCAGCAGCTTGGGACTAGCGACAACCTACGAGCAGTACTTC. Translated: CASSLGLATTYEQYF.

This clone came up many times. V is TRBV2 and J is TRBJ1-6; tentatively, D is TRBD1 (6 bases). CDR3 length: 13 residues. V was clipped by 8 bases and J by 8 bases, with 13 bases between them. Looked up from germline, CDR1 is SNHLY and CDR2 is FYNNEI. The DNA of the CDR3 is TGTGCCAGCTTCCCAGGGGAATATTCACCCCTCCACTTT. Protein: CASFPGEYSPLHF.

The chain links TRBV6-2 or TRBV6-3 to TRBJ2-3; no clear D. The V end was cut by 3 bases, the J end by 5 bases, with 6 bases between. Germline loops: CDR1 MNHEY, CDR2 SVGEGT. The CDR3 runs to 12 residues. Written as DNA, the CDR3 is TGTGCCAGCAGTTATCTCGGAGATACGCAGTATTTT. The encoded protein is CASSYLGDTQYF.

The CDR3 spells CATADFSGNTIYF. The DNA of the CDR3 is TGTGCCACTGCGGACTTCTCTGGAAACACCATATATTTT. The chain combines TRBV19 with TRBJ1-3; D gene ambiguous. CDR1 and CDR2 (germline): LNHDA, SQIVND (reference sequence). Trimming stripped 10 bases from V and 0 bases from J, with 10 bases between. The CDR3 runs to 13 residues.

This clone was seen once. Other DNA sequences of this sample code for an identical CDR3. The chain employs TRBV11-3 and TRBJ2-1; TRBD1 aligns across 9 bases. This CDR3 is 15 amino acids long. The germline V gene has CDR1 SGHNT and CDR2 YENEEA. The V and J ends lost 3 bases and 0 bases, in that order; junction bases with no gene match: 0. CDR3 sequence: CASSLDRGSYNEQFF. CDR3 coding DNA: TGTGCCAGCAGCTTGGACAGGGGCTCCTACAATGAGCAGTTCTTC.

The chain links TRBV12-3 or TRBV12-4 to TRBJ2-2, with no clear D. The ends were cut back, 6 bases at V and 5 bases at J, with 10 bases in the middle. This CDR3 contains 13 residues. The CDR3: CASRGDLTGELFF. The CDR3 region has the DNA TGTGCCAGCAGAGGAGACTTAACCGGGGAGCTGTTTTTT.

DNA for the CDR3: TGTGCCAGCAGCCAAGAATGGGGCTACAACACCGGGGAGCTGTTTTTT. This sequence encodes CASSQEWGYNTGELFF. The chain has TRBV4-2 and TRBJ2-2; tentative D call: TRBD1 (5 bases). CDR1 and CDR2 from the germline V gene are LGHNA and YNFKEQ. Trimming took 0 bases from V and 2 from J, leaving 10 bases between them. There are 16 residues in the CDR3.

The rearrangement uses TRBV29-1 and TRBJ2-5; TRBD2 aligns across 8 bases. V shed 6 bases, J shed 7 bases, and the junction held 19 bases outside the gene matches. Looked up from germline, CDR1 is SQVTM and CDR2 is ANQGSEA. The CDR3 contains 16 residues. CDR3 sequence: CSVSGTKAAGEGTQYF. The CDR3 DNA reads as TGCAGCGTCTCAGGCACGAAGGCAGCGGGAGAGGGGACCCAGTACTTC.

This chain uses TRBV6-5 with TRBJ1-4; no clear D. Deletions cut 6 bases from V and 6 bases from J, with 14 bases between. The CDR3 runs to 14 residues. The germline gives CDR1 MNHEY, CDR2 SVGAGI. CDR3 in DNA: TGTGCCAGCAGGGGAGGGTGGTTTGATGAAAAACTGTTTTTT. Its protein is CASRGGWFDEKLFF.

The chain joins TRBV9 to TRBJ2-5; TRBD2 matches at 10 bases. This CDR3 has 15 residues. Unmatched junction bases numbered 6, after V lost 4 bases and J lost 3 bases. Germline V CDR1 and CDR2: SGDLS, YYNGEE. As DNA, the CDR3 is TGTGCCAGCAGCCCCCACCTAGCGGGAGAAGAGACCCAGTACTTC. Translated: CASSPHLAGEETQYF. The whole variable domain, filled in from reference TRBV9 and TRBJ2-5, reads DSGVTQTPKHLITATGQRVTLRCSPRSGDLSVYWYQQSLDQGLQFLIQYYNGEERAKGNILERFSAQQFPDLHSELNLSSLELGDSALYFCASSPHLAGEETQYFGPGTRLLVL.

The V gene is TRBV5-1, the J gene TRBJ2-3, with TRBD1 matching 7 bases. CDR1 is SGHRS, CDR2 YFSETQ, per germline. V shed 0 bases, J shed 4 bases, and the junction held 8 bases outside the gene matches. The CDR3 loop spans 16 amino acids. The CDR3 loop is CASSLGGGDVADTQYF. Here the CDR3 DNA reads TGCGCCAGCAGCTTGGGAGGGGGCGATGTAGCAGATACGCAGTATTTT.

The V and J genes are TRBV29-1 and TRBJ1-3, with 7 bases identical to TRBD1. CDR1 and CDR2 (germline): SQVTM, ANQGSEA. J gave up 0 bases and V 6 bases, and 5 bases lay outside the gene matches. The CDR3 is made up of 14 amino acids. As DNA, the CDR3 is TGCAGCGTAGGGACAGTGAGCTCTGGAAACACCATATATTTT. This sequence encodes CSVGTVSSGNTIYF.

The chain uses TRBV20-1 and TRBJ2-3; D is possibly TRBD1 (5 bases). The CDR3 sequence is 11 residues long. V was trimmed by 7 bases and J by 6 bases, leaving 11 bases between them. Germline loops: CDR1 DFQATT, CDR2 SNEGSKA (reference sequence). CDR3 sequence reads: CSVRGRDTQYF. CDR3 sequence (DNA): TGCAGTGTTAGGGGCAGGGATACGCAGTATTTT.

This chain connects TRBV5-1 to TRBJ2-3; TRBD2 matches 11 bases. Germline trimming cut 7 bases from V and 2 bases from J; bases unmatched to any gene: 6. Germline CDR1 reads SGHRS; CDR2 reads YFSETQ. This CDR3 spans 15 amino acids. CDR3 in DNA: TGCGCCAGCCAGACTAGCGGGGCGGACACAGATACGCAGTATTTT. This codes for CASQTSGADTDTQYF.

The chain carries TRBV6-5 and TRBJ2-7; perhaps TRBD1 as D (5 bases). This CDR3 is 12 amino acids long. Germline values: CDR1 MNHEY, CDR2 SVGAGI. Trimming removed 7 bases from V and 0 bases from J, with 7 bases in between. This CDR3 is CASKGPSYEQYF. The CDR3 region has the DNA TGTGCCAGCAAGGGGCCCTCCTACGAGCAGTACTTC.

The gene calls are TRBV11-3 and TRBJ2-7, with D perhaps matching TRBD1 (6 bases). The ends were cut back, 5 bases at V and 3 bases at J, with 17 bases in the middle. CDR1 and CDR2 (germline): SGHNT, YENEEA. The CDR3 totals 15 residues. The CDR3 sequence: CASSTILDRHYEQYF. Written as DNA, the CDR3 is TGTGCCAGCAGCACGATTCTCGACAGGCACTACGAGCAGTACTTC.

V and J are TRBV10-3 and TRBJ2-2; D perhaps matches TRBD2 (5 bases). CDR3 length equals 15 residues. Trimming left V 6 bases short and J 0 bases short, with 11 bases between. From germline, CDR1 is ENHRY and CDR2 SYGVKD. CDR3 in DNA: TGTGCCATCAGCCTAGCAGCAGCGAACACCGGGGAGCTGTTTTTT. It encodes CAISLAAANTGELFF.

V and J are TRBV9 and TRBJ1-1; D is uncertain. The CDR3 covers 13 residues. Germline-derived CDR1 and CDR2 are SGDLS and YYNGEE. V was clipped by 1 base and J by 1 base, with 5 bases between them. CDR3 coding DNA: TGTGCCAGCAGCGTAAACAGGAACACTGAAGCTTTCTTT. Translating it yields CASSVNRNTEAFF. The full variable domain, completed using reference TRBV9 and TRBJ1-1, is DSGVTQTPKHLITATGQRVTLRCSPRSGDLSVYWYQQSLDQGLQFLIQYYNGEERAKGNILERFSAQQFPDLHSELNLSSLELGDSALYFCASSVNRNTEAFFGQGTRLTVV.